This entry describes one T cell receptor (beta chain). The antigen is unknown. The CDR3 has 11 residues. CDR1 and CDR2 from the germline V gene are KGHDR and SFDVKD. The data stem from a study of Graves' ophthalmopathy and Graves' hyperthyroidism. Investigators amplified TCR beta CDR3 regions from RNA transcripts. The first round was an RT-PCR with HTBI primers, and the second round was a multiplex PCR. TCRdb itself ran the multiplex PCR reads through MiXCR, one entry per CDR3 protein. Seen here are around 1,000,000 distinct CDR3 sequences, less than 45% observed once, and the top ten hold 11%. Study-wide points: Its predictions of ophthalmopathy progression gave the model over 65% sensitivity and 72% to 75% specificity.

The V call is TRBV24-1, the J call TRBJ1-1; unclear D gene. The clonotype originates from an adult man with Graves' hyperthyroidism. Sequencing used peripheral blood or thyroid tissue (not recorded which). As DNA, the CDR3 is TGTGCTACCCAGAGACGGACTGAAGCTTTCTTT. It yields the protein CATQRRTEAFF.